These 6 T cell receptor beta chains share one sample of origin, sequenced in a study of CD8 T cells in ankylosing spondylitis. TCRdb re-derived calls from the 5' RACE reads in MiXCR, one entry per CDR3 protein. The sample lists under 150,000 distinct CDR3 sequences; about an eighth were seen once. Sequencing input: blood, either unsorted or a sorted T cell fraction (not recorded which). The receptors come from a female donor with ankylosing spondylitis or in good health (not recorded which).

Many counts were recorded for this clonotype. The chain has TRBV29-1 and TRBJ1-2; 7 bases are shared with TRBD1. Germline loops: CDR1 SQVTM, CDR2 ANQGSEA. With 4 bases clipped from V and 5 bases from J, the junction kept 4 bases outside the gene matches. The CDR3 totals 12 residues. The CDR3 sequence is CSVGGQDYGYTF. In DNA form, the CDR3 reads TGCAGCGTTGGAGGACAGGATTATGGCTACACCTTC. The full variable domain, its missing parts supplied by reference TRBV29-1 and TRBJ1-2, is SAVISQKPSRDICQRGTSLTIQCQVDSQVTMMFWYRQQPGQSLTLIATANQGSEATYESGFVIDKFPISRPNLTFSTLTVSNMSPEDSSIYLCSVGGQDYGYTFGSGTRLTVV.

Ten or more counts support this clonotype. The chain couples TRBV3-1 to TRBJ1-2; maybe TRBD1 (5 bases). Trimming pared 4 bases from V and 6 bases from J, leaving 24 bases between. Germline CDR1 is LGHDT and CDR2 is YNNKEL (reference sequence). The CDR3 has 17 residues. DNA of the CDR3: TGTGCCAGCAGCCCTAAAACAGGCACCACACCGGATCATGGCTACACCTTC. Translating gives CASSPKTGTTPDHGYTF.

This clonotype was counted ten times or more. The CDR3: CASSLIDTQYF. CDR3 nucleotides: TGTGCCAGCAGTTTAATAGATACGCAGTATTTT. The chain links TRBV12-3 or TRBV12-4 to TRBJ2-3; no definite D call. CDR3 length: 11 residues. With 2 bases removed from V and 5 bases from J, the gap between germline ends came to 2 bases.

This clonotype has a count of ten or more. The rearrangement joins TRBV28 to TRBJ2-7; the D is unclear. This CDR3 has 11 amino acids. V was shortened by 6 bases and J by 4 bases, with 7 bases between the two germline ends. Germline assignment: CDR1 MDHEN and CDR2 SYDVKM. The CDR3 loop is CASRLDYEQYF. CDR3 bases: TGTGCCAGCAGGCTGGATTACGAGCAGTACTTC.

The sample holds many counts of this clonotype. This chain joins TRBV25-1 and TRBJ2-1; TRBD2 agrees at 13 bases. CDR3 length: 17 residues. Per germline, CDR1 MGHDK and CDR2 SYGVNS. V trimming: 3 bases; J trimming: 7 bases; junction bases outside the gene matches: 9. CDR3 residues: CASSDFTSGGAWNEQFF. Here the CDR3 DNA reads TGTGCCAGCAGTGATTTCACTAGCGGGGGGGCCTGGAATGAGCAGTTCTTC.

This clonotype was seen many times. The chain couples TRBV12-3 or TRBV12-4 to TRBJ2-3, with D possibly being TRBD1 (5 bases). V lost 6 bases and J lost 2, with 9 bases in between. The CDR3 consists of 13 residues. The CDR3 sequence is CASRPGFTDTQYF. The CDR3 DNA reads TGTGCCAGCAGGCCAGGGTTCACAGATACGCAGTATTTT.